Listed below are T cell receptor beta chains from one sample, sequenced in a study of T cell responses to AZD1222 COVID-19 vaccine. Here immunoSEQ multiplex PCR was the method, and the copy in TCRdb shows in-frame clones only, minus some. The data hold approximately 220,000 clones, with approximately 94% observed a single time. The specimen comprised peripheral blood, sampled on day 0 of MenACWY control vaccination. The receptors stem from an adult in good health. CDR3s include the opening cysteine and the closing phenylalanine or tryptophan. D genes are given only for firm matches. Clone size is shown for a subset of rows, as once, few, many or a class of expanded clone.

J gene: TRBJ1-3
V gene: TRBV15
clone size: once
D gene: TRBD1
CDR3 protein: CATSRGRGLGNTIYF
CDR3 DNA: TGTGCCACCAGCAGGGGAAGGGGGCTTGGAAACACCATATATTTT

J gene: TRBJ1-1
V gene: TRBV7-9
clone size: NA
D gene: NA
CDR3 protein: CASSLAGGTGLNTEAFF
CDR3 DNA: TGTGCCAGCAGCTTAGCCGGCGGCACAGGGTTGAACACTGAAGCTTTCTTT

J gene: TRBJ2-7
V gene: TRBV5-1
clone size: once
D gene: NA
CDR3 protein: CASSSGANYEQYF
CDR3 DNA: TGCGCCAGCAGTTCGGGAGCTAATTACGAGCAGTACTTC

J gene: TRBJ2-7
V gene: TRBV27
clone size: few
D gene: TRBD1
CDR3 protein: CASAMTPLQGSWDF
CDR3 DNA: TGTGCCAGCGCCATGACCCCTTTACAGGGGAGTTGGGACTTC

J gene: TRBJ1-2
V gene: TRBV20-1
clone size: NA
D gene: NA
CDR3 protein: CSTERRGYTF
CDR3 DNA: TGCAGCACGGAGCGTCGTGGCTACACCTTC

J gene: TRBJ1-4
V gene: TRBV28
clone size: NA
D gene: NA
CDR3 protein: CASSFSGLVEKLFF
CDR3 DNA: TGTGCCAGCAGTTTTTCGGGGCTTGTAGAAAAACTGTTTTTT

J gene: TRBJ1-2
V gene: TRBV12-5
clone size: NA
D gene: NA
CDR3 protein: CASGFFGYTF
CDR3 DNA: TGTGCTAGTGGTTTTTTTGGCTACACCTTC

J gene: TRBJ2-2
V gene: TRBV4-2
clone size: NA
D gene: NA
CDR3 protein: CASSPQGGELFF
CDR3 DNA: TGTGCCAGCAGCCCACAGGGCGGGGAGCTGTTTTTT

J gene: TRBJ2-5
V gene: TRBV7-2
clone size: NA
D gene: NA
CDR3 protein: CASSLALALETQYF
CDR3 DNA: TGTGCCAGCAGCTTAGCGCTAGCTTTAGAGACCCAGTACTTC

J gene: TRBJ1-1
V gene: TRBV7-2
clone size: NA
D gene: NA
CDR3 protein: CASSLAEKSEAFF
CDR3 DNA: TGTGCCAGCAGCTTAGCGGAGAAGTCTGAAGCTTTCTTT

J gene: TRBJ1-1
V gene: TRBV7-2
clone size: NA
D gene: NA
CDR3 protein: CASSPKPANTEAFF
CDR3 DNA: TGTGCCAGCAGCCCCAAGCCAGCTAACACTGAAGCTTTCTTT

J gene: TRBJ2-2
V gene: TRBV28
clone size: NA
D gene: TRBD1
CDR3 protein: CASRPGTGGPGELFF
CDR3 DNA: TGTGCCAGCAGGCCCGGGACAGGGGGACCCGGGGAGCTGTTTTTT

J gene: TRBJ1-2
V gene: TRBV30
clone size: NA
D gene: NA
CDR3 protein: CAWSGWRANYGYTF
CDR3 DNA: TGTGCCTGGAGTGGCTGGAGAGCTAACTATGGCTACACCTTC

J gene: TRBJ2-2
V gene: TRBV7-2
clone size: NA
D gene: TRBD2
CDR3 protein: CASSPGRVEELFF
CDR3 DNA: TGTGCCAGCAGCCCTGGGAGGGTGGAGGAGCTGTTTTTT

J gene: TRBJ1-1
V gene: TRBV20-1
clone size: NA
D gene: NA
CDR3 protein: CGVSNTEAFF
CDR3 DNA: TGCGGGGTGTCGAACACTGAAGCTTTCTTT

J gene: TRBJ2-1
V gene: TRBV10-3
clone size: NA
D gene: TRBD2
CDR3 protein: CAISRGGNEQFF
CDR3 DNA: TGTGCCATCAGTCGGGGGGGGAATGAGCAGTTCTTC

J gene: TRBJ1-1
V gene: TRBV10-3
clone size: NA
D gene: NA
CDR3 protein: CAISELENTEAFF
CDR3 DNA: TGTGCCATCAGTGAGTTGGAGAACACTGAAGCTTTCTTT

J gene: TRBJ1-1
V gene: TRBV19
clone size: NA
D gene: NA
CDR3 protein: CASSMTANTEAFF
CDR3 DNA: TGTGCCAGTAGTATGACAGCGAACACTGAAGCTTTCTTT

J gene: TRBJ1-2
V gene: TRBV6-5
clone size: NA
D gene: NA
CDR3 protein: CASSYSGGGIYGYTF
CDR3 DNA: TGTGCCAGCAGTTACTCCGGGGGGGGGATCTATGGCTACACCTTC

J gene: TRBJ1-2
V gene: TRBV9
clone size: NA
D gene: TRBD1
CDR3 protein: CASSVVGQGYSGYTF
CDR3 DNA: TGTGCCAGCAGCGTAGTAGGACAGGGGTATAGCGGCTACACCTTC

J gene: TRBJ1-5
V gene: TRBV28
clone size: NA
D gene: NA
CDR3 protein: CASSFGRLSNQPQHF
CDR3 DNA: TGTGCCAGCAGTTTCGGGAGACTTAGCAATCAGCCCCAGCATTTT

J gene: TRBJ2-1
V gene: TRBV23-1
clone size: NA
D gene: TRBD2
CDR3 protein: CASSLQRGGLVGINEQFF
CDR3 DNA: TGCGCCAGCAGTCTTCAGCGGGGGGGCCTCGTTGGAATCAATGAGCAGTTCTTC

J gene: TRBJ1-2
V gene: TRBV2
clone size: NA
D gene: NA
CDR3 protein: CASSDSSNYGYTF
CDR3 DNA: TGTGCCAGCAGCGACAGCTCCAACTATGGCTACACCTTC

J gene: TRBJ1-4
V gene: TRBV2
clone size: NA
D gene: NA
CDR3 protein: CASNEGRNEKLFF
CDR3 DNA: TGTGCCAGCAACGAGGGACGTAATGAAAAACTGTTTTTT

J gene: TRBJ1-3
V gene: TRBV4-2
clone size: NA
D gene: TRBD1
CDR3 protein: CASSQEQPRRARTGASGNTIYF
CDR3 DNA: TGTGCCAGCAGCCAAGAACAACCTCGACGGGCCCGAACAGGGGCCTCTGGAAACACCATATATTTT

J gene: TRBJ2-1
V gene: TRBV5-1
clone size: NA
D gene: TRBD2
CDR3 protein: CASSLGVLAGYNEQFF
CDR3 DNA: TGCGCCAGCAGCTTGGGGGTCCTAGCGGGGTACAATGAGCAGTTCTTC

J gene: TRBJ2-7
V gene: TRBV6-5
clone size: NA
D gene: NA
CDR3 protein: CASRVGVYEQYF
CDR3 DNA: TGTGCCAGCAGGGTTGGGGTATACGAGCAGTACTTC

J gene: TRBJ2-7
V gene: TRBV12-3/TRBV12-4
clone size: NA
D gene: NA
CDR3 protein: CASSLPSTEQYF
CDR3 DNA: TGTGCCAGCAGTTTGCCTAGTACCGAGCAGTACTTC

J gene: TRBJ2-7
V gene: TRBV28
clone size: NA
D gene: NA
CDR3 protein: CASSQAAWEEQYF
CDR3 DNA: TGTGCCAGCAGTCAGGCCGCCTGGGAGGAGCAGTACTTC

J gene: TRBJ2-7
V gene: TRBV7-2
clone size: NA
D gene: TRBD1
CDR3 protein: CASSRTGGSYEQYF
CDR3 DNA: TGTGCCAGCAGCCGTACAGGGGGCTCCTACGAGCAGTACTTC

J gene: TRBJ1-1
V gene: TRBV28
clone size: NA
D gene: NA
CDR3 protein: CASRGWERAGTEAFF
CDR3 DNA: TGTGCCAGCAGGGGTTGGGAAAGGGCAGGCACTGAAGCTTTCTTT

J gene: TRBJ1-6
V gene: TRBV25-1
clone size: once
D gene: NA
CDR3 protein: CASRDQTGQNYSPLHF
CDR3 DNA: TGTGCCAGCAGAGATCAGACAGGCCAGAACTATTCACCCCTCCACTTT

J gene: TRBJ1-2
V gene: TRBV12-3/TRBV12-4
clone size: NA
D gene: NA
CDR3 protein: CASWLGGTGYTF
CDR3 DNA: TGTGCCAGCTGGTTGGGAGGGACTGGCTACACCTTC

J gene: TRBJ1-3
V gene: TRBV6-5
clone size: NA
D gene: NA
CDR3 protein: CASTYRGTIYF
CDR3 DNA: TGTGCCAGCACCTACCGGGGTACCATATATTTT

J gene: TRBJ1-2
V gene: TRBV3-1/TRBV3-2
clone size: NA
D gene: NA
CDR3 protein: CASSQGRPEGYTF
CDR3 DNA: TGTGCCAGCAGCCAAGGTCGGCCGGAAGGCTACACCTTC

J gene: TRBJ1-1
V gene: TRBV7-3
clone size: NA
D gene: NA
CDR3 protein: CASSLTDLNTEAFF
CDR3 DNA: TGTGCCAGCAGCTTGACAGACCTGAACACTGAAGCTTTCTTT